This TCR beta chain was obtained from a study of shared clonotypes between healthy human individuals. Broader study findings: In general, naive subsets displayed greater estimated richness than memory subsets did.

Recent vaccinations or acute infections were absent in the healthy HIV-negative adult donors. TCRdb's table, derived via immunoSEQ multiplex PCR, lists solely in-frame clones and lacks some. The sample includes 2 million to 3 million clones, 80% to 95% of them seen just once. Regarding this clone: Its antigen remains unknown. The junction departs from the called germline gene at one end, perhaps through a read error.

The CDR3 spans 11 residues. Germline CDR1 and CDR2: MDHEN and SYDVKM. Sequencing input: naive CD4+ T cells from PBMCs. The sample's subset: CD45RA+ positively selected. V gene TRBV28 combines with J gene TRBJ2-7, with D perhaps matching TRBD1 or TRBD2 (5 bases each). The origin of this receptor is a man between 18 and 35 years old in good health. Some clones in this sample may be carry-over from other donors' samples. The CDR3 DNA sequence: TGTGCCAGCAGTTCCCCCGGGACCCGCCGCTTC. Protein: CASSSPGTRRF.